Listed below are T cell receptor beta chains from one sample, sequenced in a study of shared clonotypes between healthy human individuals. This table comes from immunoSEQ multiplex PCR, and its TCRdb copy is limited to in-frame clones, with some not included. The sample carries roughly 1,500,000 clones, approximately 98.5% recorded once. Material: naive CD4+ T cells sorted from blood. Receptor source: a man aged 25-45 years in good health. The CDR3 runs from the conserved cysteine through the conserved F or W. The order of the fields is CDR3 protein, CDR3 DNA, V gene, D gene, J gene, CDR3 length, clone size. The D gene is left open where the match is weak. Some rows have no size entry. The others give once, few or many, or a class for an expanded clone.

CDR3 protein: CASSLAVFAGAPPRHNEQFF; CDR3 DNA: TGCGCCAGCAGCTTGGCAGTTTTTGCGGGAGCCCCGCCCCGCCACAATGAGCAGTTCTTC; V gene: TRBV5-1; D gene: TRBD2; J gene: TRBJ2-1; CDR3 length: 20; clone size: .
CDR3 protein: CASSQGSLAGADTQYF; CDR3 DNA: TGTGCCAGCAGCCAAGGGAGTCTAGCGGGAGCTGATACGCAGTATTTT; V gene: TRBV14; D gene: TRBD2; J gene: TRBJ2-3; CDR3 length: 16; clone size: .
CDR3 protein: CASSLYGGIYEQYF; CDR3 DNA: TGTGCCAGCAGTTTATACGGGGGCATCTACGAGCAGTACTTC; V gene: TRBV28; D gene: .; J gene: TRBJ2-7; CDR3 length: 14; clone size: .
CDR3 protein: CASSLGPGMASEQYF; CDR3 DNA: TGTGCCAGCAGTTTGGGTCCGGGTATGGCCTCCGAGCAGTACTTC; V gene: TRBV6-5; D gene: .; J gene: TRBJ2-7; CDR3 length: 15; clone size: .
CDR3 protein: CASSLSPLGSTDTQYF; CDR3 DNA: TGTGCCAGCAGCTTAAGCCCCCTCGGGTCCACAGATACGCAGTATTTT; V gene: TRBV7-6; D gene: .; J gene: TRBJ2-3; CDR3 length: 16; clone size: .
CDR3 protein: CASSFQSGPYNEQFF; CDR3 DNA: TGTGCCAGCAGCTTCCAATCGGGACCTTACAATGAGCAGTTCTTC; V gene: TRBV11-2; D gene: .; J gene: TRBJ2-1; CDR3 length: 15; clone size: .
CDR3 protein: CASSLAPSTDTQYF; CDR3 DNA: TGTGCCAGCAGCTTAGCACCTAGCACAGATACGCAGTATTTT; V gene: TRBV11-3; D gene: .; J gene: TRBJ2-3; CDR3 length: 14; clone size: .
CDR3 protein: CASNEQIQETQYF; CDR3 DNA: TGTGCCAGCAACGAACAGATACAAGAGACCCAGTACTTC; V gene: TRBV6-1; D gene: .; J gene: TRBJ2-5; CDR3 length: 13; clone size: .
CDR3 protein: CASSFSDGNTIYF; CDR3 DNA: TGTGCCAGCAGCTTCTCTGACGGAAACACCATATATTTT; V gene: TRBV11-1; D gene: .; J gene: TRBJ1-3; CDR3 length: 13; clone size: .
CDR3 protein: CASRVLAGGRDTQYF; CDR3 DNA: TGCGCCAGCAGGGTACTAGCGGGTGGGAGAGATACGCAGTATTTT; V gene: TRBV10-2; D gene: TRBD2; J gene: TRBJ2-3; CDR3 length: 15; clone size: .
CDR3 protein: CASKGRPNTGELFF; CDR3 DNA: TGTGCCAGCAAGGGACGGCCGAACACCGGGGAGCTGTTTTTT; V gene: TRBV2; D gene: .; J gene: TRBJ2-2; CDR3 length: 14; clone size: .
CDR3 protein: CASSPDRANTEAFF; CDR3 DNA: TGTGCCAGCAGCCCGGACAGGGCTAACACTGAAGCTTTCTTT; V gene: TRBV5-4; D gene: TRBD1; J gene: TRBJ1-1; CDR3 length: 14; clone size: .
CDR3 protein: CASRQQGGTEAFF; CDR3 DNA: TGTGCCAGCAGGCAACAGGGGGGCACTGAAGCTTTCTTT; V gene: TRBV6-5; D gene: TRBD1; J gene: TRBJ1-1; CDR3 length: 13; clone size: .
CDR3 protein: CSVVQTGGLGYTF; CDR3 DNA: TGCAGCGTTGTACAGACAGGAGGGCTTGGCTACACCTTC; V gene: TRBV29-1; D gene: .; J gene: TRBJ1-2; CDR3 length: 13; clone size: once
CDR3 protein: CASSPSGNSPPGSDEQYF; CDR3 DNA: TGTGCCAGCTCACCCAGCGGGAACTCCCCCCCGGGGTCGGACGAGCAGTACTTC; V gene: TRBV18; D gene: TRBD2; J gene: TRBJ2-7; CDR3 length: 18; clone size: once
CDR3 protein: CASSLRLGETQYF; CDR3 DNA: TGCGCCAGCAGCTTGCGCTTGGGAGAGACCCAGTACTTC; V gene: TRBV5-1; D gene: .; J gene: TRBJ2-5; CDR3 length: 13; clone size: .
CDR3 protein: CASSLSYGRGTGELFF; CDR3 DNA: TGCGCCAGCAGCTTGAGTTATGGCAGGGGTACCGGGGAGCTGTTTTTT; V gene: TRBV5-1; D gene: .; J gene: TRBJ2-2; CDR3 length: 16; clone size: .
CDR3 protein: CASSYEGAEAFF; CDR3 DNA: TGCGCCAGCAGCTACGAGGGGGCTGAAGCTTTCTTT; V gene: TRBV5-1; D gene: .; J gene: TRBJ1-1; CDR3 length: 12; clone size: .
CDR3 protein: CASSLGSGSGYEQFF; CDR3 DNA: TGTGCCAGCAGCTTGGGTAGCGGGAGTGGGTATGAGCAGTTCTTC; V gene: TRBV5-6; D gene: TRBD2; J gene: TRBJ2-1; CDR3 length: 15; clone size: once